This T cell receptor (beta chain) was retrieved from a study of OX40 agonist ivuxolimab in advanced cancers. Study summary: Participants could have had prior anti-PD-1, anti-PD-L1 or anti-CTLA-4 therapy, and less than 45% had some. Whole-study results and caveats: Clonal expansion was among the lowest in partial responders at 0.1-3.0 mg/kg, especially CD8+.

About this clone: Its target is not known.

Here immunoSEQ multiplex PCR was the method, and the copy in TCRdb shows in-frame clones only, minus some. This table has some 30,000 clones, about four fifths appearing once. This clonotype was obtained from an adult with an advanced solid tumor such as melanoma, head and neck, liver or kidney cancer. The source was CD4+ or CD8+ T cells sorted from blood, collected in a trial of the OX40 agonist ivuxolimab.

The DNA for the CDR3 is TGTGCCAGCAGGACGGGACAGGGGGTATCCTACAATGAGCAGTTCTTC. Its protein is CASRTGQGVSYNEQFF. This sequence joins TRBV28 and TRBJ2-1, with 11 nucleotides matching TRBD1. There are 16 residues in the CDR3. V was clipped by 6 bases and J by 1 base; unmatched bases: 5. The germline V gene has CDR1 MDHEN and CDR2 SYDVKM.